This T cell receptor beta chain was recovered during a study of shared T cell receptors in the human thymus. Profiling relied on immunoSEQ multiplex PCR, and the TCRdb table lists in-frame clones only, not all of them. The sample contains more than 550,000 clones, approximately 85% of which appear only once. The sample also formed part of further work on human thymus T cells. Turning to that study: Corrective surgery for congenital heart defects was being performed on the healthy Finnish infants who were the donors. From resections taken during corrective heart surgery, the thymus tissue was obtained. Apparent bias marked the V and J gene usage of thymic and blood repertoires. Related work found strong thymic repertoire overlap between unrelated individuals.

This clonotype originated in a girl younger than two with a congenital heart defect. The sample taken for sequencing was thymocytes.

In nucleotides, the CDR3 is TGTGCCAGCAGTCCCCGCGGGGGAGCGACCTCATACGAGCAGTACTTC. This gives the protein CASSPRGGATSYEQYF. V and J are TRBV7-6 and TRBJ2-7; 7 bases are a match to TRBD2. This CDR3 contains 16 residues. Losses at the gene ends were 6 bases for V and 4 bases for J; bases not matched to a gene: 15. Germline assignment: CDR1 SGHVS and CDR2 FNYEAQ.